These 21 T cell receptor beta chains were sequenced from one sample in a study of blood T cell repertoires in COVID-19. Produced via immunoSEQ multiplex PCR; TCRdb's table is partial and in-frame only. The sample includes tens of thousands of clones, around 90% of them seen just once. Sequencing input: peripheral blood. These receptors all stem from a man aged 50 or older with acute or convalescent COVID-19.

This clone was picked up one time. The chain is built from TRBV2 and TRBJ1-2; possibly TRBD1 for D (6 bases). The CDR3 covers 11 residues. The V end was cut by 7 bases, the J end by 4 bases, with 7 bases between. CDR1 and CDR2 from the germline V gene are SNHLY and FYNNEI. Written as DNA, the CDR3 is TGTGCCAGCAACAGGGCCTATGGCTACACCTTC. It specifies CASNRAYGYTF.

CDR3 DNA sequence: TGTGCCAGCAGTCCCCCCCTTCCGGGAGCCGAGCAGTTCTTC. This gives the protein CASSPPLPGAEQFF. V gene TRBV7-9 combines with J gene TRBJ2-1; TRBD2 might be the D (6 bases). CDR3 size: 14 residues. With 6 bases removed from V and 10 bases from J, the gap between germline ends came to 19 bases. The germline CDR1 and CDR2 sequences are SEHNR and FQNEAQ (reference sequence).

This clone showed up just a few times. A junction boundary mismatches the germline segment, possibly from a read error. The CDR3 sequence is CASSDSYRVASLF. The CDR3 DNA sequence: TGTGCCAGCAGTGACTCCTACCGAGTAGCGTCTCTTTTT. The chain carries TRBV2 and TRBJ2-3; D may be TRBD2 (5 bases). Germline values: CDR1 SNHLY, CDR2 FYNNEI. This CDR3 spans 13 amino acids.

The rearrangement links TRBV12-3 or TRBV12-4 to TRBJ2-1; no clear D gene. There are 13 residues in the CDR3. V was trimmed by 3 bases and J by 4 bases, leaving 7 bases between them. CDR3 DNA: TGTGCCAGCAGTTTGGGCAGATACAATGAGCAGTTCTTC. Amino acids: CASSLGRYNEQFF.

The chain links TRBV27 to TRBJ2-1, with a tentative D call TRBD2 (5 bases). Germline CDR1 is MNHEY and CDR2 is SMNVEV (reference sequence). CDR3 size: 15 residues. V was clipped by 7 bases and J by 0 bases, with 13 bases between them. This chain's CDR3 is CASKAGGSSYNEQFF. In DNA, the CDR3 is TGTGCCAGCAAGGCGGGCGGAAGCTCCTACAATGAGCAGTTCTTC.

The chain employs TRBV7-9 and TRBJ2-5; tentatively, D is TRBD2 (6 bases). The V gene's germline CDR1 is SEHNR and CDR2 FQNEAQ (reference sequence). Trimming cost V 5 bases and J 2 bases, with 15 bases left between them. The CDR3 is 15 amino acids. CDR3 nucleotides: TGTGCCAGCAGCCTCATCGGGGACTCACAAGAGACCCAGTACTTC. Translated, it gives CASSLIGDSQETQYF.

This clone was detected a few times. V usage is TRBV18 and J usage is TRBJ2-7; D might be TRBD2 (6 bases). Germline-derived CDR1 and CDR2 are KGHSH and LQKENI. The V and J ends lost 6 bases and 4 bases respectively, with 16 bases between them. The CDR3 is made up of 14 amino acids. The CDR3 protein is CASSLSGSTYEQYF. The DNA for the CDR3 is TGTGCCAGCTCCCTATCCGGGAGCACGTACGAGCAGTACTTC.

This chain connects TRBV6-1 to TRBJ1-5; 7 nucleotides agree with TRBD1. Germline loops: CDR1 MNHNS, CDR2 SASEGT. The V and J ends lost 2 bases and 4 bases, in that order; junction bases with no gene match: 5. This CDR3 contains 15 residues. The CDR3 reads CASSEIRDSNQPQHF. The CDR3 DNA follows: TGTGCCAGCAGTGAAATAAGGGACAGTAATCAGCCCCAGCATTTT.

Of note for this clone: The junction does not match germline at one end; this may be a read error. The chain employs TRBV20-1 and TRBJ2-7; 7 positions agree with TRBD2. The CDR3 spans 10 residues. CDR1 and CDR2 from the germline V gene are DFQATT and SNEGSKA (reference sequence). CDR3 in amino acids: CSRDGRETRF. CDR3 in DNA: TGCAGCCGGGATGGGCGGGAGACCAGATTC.

The chain links TRBV5-5 to TRBJ2-5; no clear D. The CDR3 runs 12 residues. CDR1 is SGHKS and CDR2 is YYEKEE in the germline V gene (reference sequence). Trimming stripped 4 bases from V and 0 bases from J, with 4 bases between. CDR3 sequence (DNA): TGTGCCAGCAGCCTAAACCAAGAGACCCAGTACTTC. Protein: CASSLNQETQYF.

The V call is TRBV25-1, the J call TRBJ2-7; 9 nucleotides match TRBD1. J lost 5 bases, V lost 10 bases, and 9 bases had no gene match. From germline, CDR1 is MGHDK and CDR2 SYGVNS. The CDR3 spans 13 residues. In DNA, the CDR3 is TGTGCCATCCCCCGGGACAGGGAACACGAGCAGTACTTC. Its translation: CAIPRDREHEQYF.

The V call is TRBV7-2, the J call TRBJ2-5; D unclear. CDR3 length: 14 residues. The germline V gene encodes CDR1 SGHTA and CDR2 FQGNSA. Trimming cost V 1 base and J 3 bases, with 9 bases left between them. CDR3 amino acids: CASSLVGQEETQYF. The DNA of the CDR3 is TGTGCCAGCAGCTTAGTCGGCCAGGAAGAGACCCAGTACTTC.

This chain connects TRBV2 to TRBJ2-7; possible D gene TRBD2, 6 bases. Per the germline V gene, CDR1 is SNHLY and CDR2 is FYNNEI. Trimming pared 7 bases from V and 3 bases from J, leaving 16 bases between. The CDR3 length is 14 residues. The CDR3 loop is CASKVARGDYEQYF. The CDR3, as DNA: TGTGCCAGCAAGGTGGCGCGGGGAGACTACGAGCAGTACTTC. Full variable domain (outside the CDR3, taken from reference TRBV2 and TRBJ2-7): EPEVTQTPSHQVTQMGQEVILRCVPISNHLYFYWYRQILGQKVEFLVSFYNNEISEKSEIFDDQFSVERPDGSNFTLKIRSTKLEDSAMYFCASKVARGDYEQYFGPGTRLTVT.

The chain has TRBV6-5 and TRBJ2-7; TRBD1 matches 9 bases. The CDR3 has 14 amino acids. CDR1 and CDR2 from the germline V gene are MNHEY and SVGAGI. The junction had 5 bases not matched to a gene; V was cut back by 2 bases and J by 6 bases. CDR3 in DNA: TGTGCCAGCAGTTACAGCCGGGACAGGGCCGAGCAGTACTTC. This encodes CASSYSRDRAEQYF.

This chain joins TRBV19 and TRBJ2-2; D may be TRBD1 (5 bases). Germline CDR1 LNHDA, CDR2 SQIVND (reference sequence). The CDR3 is 16 residues long. V lost 3 bases and J 3 bases, leaving 14 bases between the germline ends. CDR3 amino acids: CASSIIRVFDTGELFF. As DNA, the CDR3 is TGTGCCAGTAGTATCATCAGGGTTTTCGACACCGGGGAGCTGTTTTTT.

The rearrangement uses TRBV7-2 and TRBJ2-5; the D gene is possibly TRBD2 (5 bases). The CDR3 totals 13 residues. The V end lost 1 base, the J end lost 6 bases, and 9 bases lay between the germline ends. Germline V gives CDR1 SGHTA, CDR2 FQGNSA. In DNA, the CDR3 is TGTGCCAGCAGCTTAGATCACGGGAAGACCCAGTACTTC. Protein sequence: CASSLDHGKTQYF.

The V gene is TRBV7-2, the J gene TRBJ2-3, with TRBD2 matching 11 bases. With V trimmed by 5 bases and J by 4 bases, 5 bases remained unmatched. Looked up from germline, CDR1 is SGHTA and CDR2 is FQGNSA. The CDR3 runs 15 residues. The CDR3 DNA sequence: TGTGCCAGCAGCCCCCTACTAGCGGGAGCAGATACGCAGTATTTT. Its translation: CASSPLLAGADTQYF.

V gene TRBV29-1 combines with J gene TRBJ2-1; weak D call: TRBD1 (5 bases). Germline V gene sequence: CDR1 SQVTM, CDR2 ANQGSEA. This CDR3 has 13 residues. V lost 7 bases and J 4 bases, leaving 14 bases between the germline ends. The CDR3 nucleotides read TGCAGCGCCCTAGGGGTGTCATACAATGAGCAGTTCTTC. Translating gives CSALGVSYNEQFF.

This chain uses TRBV20-1 with TRBJ2-7; D is possibly TRBD2 (6 bases). This CDR3 is 14 amino acids long. In germline, CDR1 is DFQATT, CDR2 SNEGSKA (reference sequence). V was clipped by 3 bases and J by 3 bases, with 15 bases between them. This chain's CDR3 is CSASVRTGDYEQYF. For the CDR3, the DNA is TGCAGTGCTAGTGTACGGACGGGGGACTACGAGCAGTACTTC.

The DNA of the CDR3 is TGTGCCAGTAGTATTCTCAGGGGAAACACTGAAGCTTTCTTT. Amino acids: CASSILRGNTEAFF. The genes are TRBV19 and TRBJ1-1; maybe TRBD1 (6 bases). The V and J ends lost 3 bases and 2 bases respectively, with 10 bases between them. The length of the CDR3 is 14 residues. The germline V gene has CDR1 LNHDA and CDR2 SQIVND (reference sequence).

The chain couples TRBV19 to TRBJ2-3; the D gene is possibly TRBD2 (5 bases). V gave up 2 bases and J gave up 2 bases, with 14 bases separating them. This CDR3 region has 16 residues. Germline V gene sequence: CDR1 LNHDA, CDR2 SQIVND (reference sequence). In DNA form, the CDR3 reads TGTGCCAGTAGTATAACTGGAGCGGCAAACACAGATACGCAGTATTTT. It is translated as CASSITGAANTDTQYF.